This T cell receptor (beta chain) derives from a study of Ad26.COV2.S vaccination and SARS-CoV-2 variants (dated by TCRdb to the early 2020s). Looking at the study overall: Vaccine-arm donors were drawn from COV1001, a multicentre, randomized, double-blind, placebo-controlled phase I-IIa trial of Ad26.COV2.S in healthy adults. Participants in the trial were split at random into five groups of five each, receiving low-dose or high-dose Ad26.COV2.S once or twice, or else placebo on both occasions. Ad26.COV2.S was given intramuscularly at 5x10^10 or 1x10^11 viral particles, as a single shot or as two shots 56 days apart. TCRbeta repertoire sequencing was used to assess the specificity and breadth of SARS-CoV-2-reactive T cell receptors after Ad26.COV2.S vaccination. A total of approximately 30 samples were included in the TCR-sequenced set, comprising approximately 20 Ad26.COV2.S vaccine recipients, 5 placebo recipients and 8 SARS-CoV-2 convalescent individuals. Investigators did not know the trial group allocation while performing experiments and assessing outcomes.

The immunoSEQ Assay was used to sequence TCRbeta CDR3 regions. After extraction, genomic DNA underwent amplification by bias-controlled multiplex PCR, followed by high-throughput sequencing. As for how the authors treated the data: To quantify the absolute abundance of each unique TCRbeta CDR3 region, sequences were collapsed and filtered. T cell fraction was estimated by normalizing TCRbeta template counts to usable DNA, which was measured by amplifying reference genes present in all nucleated cells. Repertoire TCRs were annotated as SARS-CoV-2-specific when V gene, CDR3 amino acid sequence and J gene were exactly matched to a known reactive TCR set. The reference SARS-CoV-2 TCR set was derived from MIRA and filtered for enrichment in COVID-19-positive ImmuneCODE repertoires, a step that removed public or cross-reactive TCRs. Using the MIRA antigens, annotated TCRs were further analysed by specific ORF or by position within an ORF. Breadth was defined as the number of annotated unique rearrangements divided by the total number of unique productive rearrangements, and depth was defined as the summed frequency of the annotated unique rearrangements. Two-sided Wilcoxon rank-sum tests were applied when comparing TCR breadth between groups. TCRdb took this table from immuneACCESS and kept in-frame rearrangements with V and J called. Such tables lack part of the clones; where checked against another copy, unresolved V genes explain under half of the gap, and the rest is unexplained. The V and J calls and clone size were taken over from that table, and D and trimming were inferred from the DNA. This sample lists hundreds of thousands of clones; more than 80% were detected once. The ten largest clonotypes hold approximately 1.5% of the sample.

From the cysteine up to the phenylalanine, the CDR3 has a length of 17 residues. Of the read, only the CDR3 DNA is kept; its 51 bases are in frame from base 1. The germline V gene gives CDR1 as SGHRS and CDR2 as YFSETQ. The germline ends are 18 bases apart after V is trimmed by 0 bases and J by 6 bases. On this clone: Its antigen is not yet known. No per-base quality is available; no much larger clone lies one base away.

Read against the paper, the sample's treatment or condition label means: some 20 received Ad26.COV2.S at low or high dose, single or two shots; about 5 received placebo; per-sample allocation not given. Repertoires of vaccine and placebo recipients were sequenced from samples taken on day 63 after the first injection. In Cohort 1b, roughly 26 adults aged 18-55 years were enrolled at a single site in Boston, USA, between 29 July and 7 August 2020. Ad26.COV2.S was a replication-incompetent adenovirus type 26 vector that expressed a prefusion-stabilized SARS-CoV-2 spike protein derived from the original Wuhan strain. On the study overall, not on this receptor specifically: The study lacked the statistical power to compare responses across vaccine doses or regimens. Vaccine and placebo recipients had similar non-spike TCR breadth, a finding consistent with the vaccine containing only spike. After vaccination, spike-specific CD8+ and CD4+ T cell responses were reported to show substantial breadth. Ad26.COV2.S recipients had higher spike-specific TCR breadth than placebo recipients (P = 0.0014). The authors noted that total T cell responses may have been underestimated by the TCR breadth and depth analyses.

The chain was built from TRBV5-1 and TRBJ2-2; a weak D assignment points to TRBD1 (5 bases agree). The receptor was isolated from a person between 18 and 59 years old who received the Ad26.COV2.S COVID-19 vaccine or a placebo. The sequenced sample was peripheral blood, obtained in a trial of Ad26.COV2.S vaccine versus placebo. CDR3 region: CASSLEQAFRYAGELFF. The DNA reads TGCGCCAGCAGCTTGGAACAGGCGTTTCGATACGCCGGGGAGCTGTTTTTT.